This is a list of T cell receptor beta chains from one sample in a study of CD8+ T cells in alopecia areata. Using immunoSEQ multiplex PCR, the repertoire was profiled, and TCRdb retains in-frame clones only, with some absent. The sample lists under 250,000 clones, approximately 57% occurring once. The specimen comprised CD4+ T cells sorted from blood, sampled at week 4, from a patient treated with tofacitinib. The receptors originated from a human donor with alopecia areata. CDR3s include the opening cysteine and the closing phenylalanine or tryptophan. The order of the fields is J gene, D gene, V gene, clone size, CDR3 DNA, CDR3 protein. A D gene is named only where the DNA matches it firmly. Expanded clones get a size class; other rows say once, few or many, or leave the size out.

J: TRBJ2-7
D: NA
V: TRBV6-1
size: NA
DNA: TGTGCCAGCAGTGCTACGTATTTCTACGAGCAGTACTTC
CDR3: CASSATYFYEQYF

J: TRBJ2-2
D: NA
V: TRBV29-1
size: NA
DNA: TGCAGCGTTGAAGACCCCCGACTAGGGACCGGGGAGCTGTTTTTT
CDR3: CSVEDPRLGTGELFF

J: TRBJ1-5
D: NA
V: TRBV23-1
size: few
DNA: TGCGCGAACGGAAGCTTAGGGAATCAGCCCCAGCATTTT
CDR3: CANGSLGNQPQHF

J: TRBJ1-2
D: NA
V: TRBV7-9
size: NA
DNA: TGTGCCAGCAGCTTAGCGAGCGGATATGGCTACACCTTC
CDR3: CASSLASGYGYTF

J: TRBJ2-1
D: NA
V: TRBV9
size: NA
DNA: TGTGCCAGCAGCGTAGACGGCTCCTACAATGAGCAGTTCTTC
CDR3: CASSVDGSYNEQFF

J: TRBJ2-1
D: NA
V: TRBV30
size: NA
DNA: TGTGCCTGGAGTGTCGGCAGGAGCTCCTACAATGAGCAGTTCTTC
CDR3: CAWSVGRSSYNEQFF

J: TRBJ2-2
D: TRBD1
V: TRBV2
size: NA
DNA: TGTGCCAGCAGTGCGTCGGGGACAGCGAACACCGGGGAGCTGTTTTTT
CDR3: CASSASGTANTGELFF

J: TRBJ1-6
D: NA
V: TRBV7-8
size: NA
DNA: TGTGCCAGCACCTATATGGGGGGAACAGTCTCCTATAATTCACCCCTCCACTTT
CDR3: CASTYMGGTVSYNSPLHF

J: TRBJ2-3
D: NA
V: TRBV6-5
size: NA
DNA: TGTGCCAGCACCAGCAGGGGCGATACGCAGTATTTT
CDR3: CASTSRGDTQYF

J: TRBJ1-5
D: TRBD1
V: TRBV7-2
size: NA
DNA: TGTGCCAGCACCCCAGGGGGGCCTCAGCCCCAGCATTTT
CDR3: CASTPGGPQPQHF

J: TRBJ1-2
D: NA
V: TRBV30
size: NA
DNA: TGTGCCTGGAGTCCGGGGCCGGGAGGCTACACCTTC
CDR3: CAWSPGPGGYTF

J: TRBJ2-3
D: NA
V: TRBV12-5
size: NA
DNA: TGTGCTAGTGGTCCCGGACAGAACACAGATACGCAGTATTTT
CDR3: CASGPGQNTDTQYF

J: TRBJ2-7
D: NA
V: TRBV4-3
size: NA
DNA: TGCGCCAGCAGCCAAGATCTCGATCGGAGGGCTACTAGCTACGAGCAGTACTTC
CDR3: CASSQDLDRRATSYEQYF

J: TRBJ2-2
D: NA
V: TRBV5-1
size: NA
DNA: TGCGCCAGCGGCAAGGGAGCTTCGAACACCGGGGAGCTGTTTTTT
CDR3: CASGKGASNTGELFF

J: TRBJ2-1
D: TRBD2
V: TRBV5-1
size: NA
DNA: TGCGCCAGCAGCTTGGACTCGGGGGGGCCCCAGTTCTTC
CDR3: CASSLDSGGPQFF

J: TRBJ2-7
D: TRBD1
V: TRBV5-1
size: NA
DNA: TGCGCCAGCAGCTTCGACAGGGGGCTGGAGCAGTACTTC
CDR3: CASSFDRGLEQYF

J: TRBJ1-4
D: NA
V: TRBV7-6
size: NA
DNA: TGTGCCAGCAGCCATCCAGGGTTAACTAATGAAAAACTGTTTTTT
CDR3: CASSHPGLTNEKLFF